This T cell receptor (beta chain) emerged from a study of T cell responses to AZD1222 COVID-19 vaccine. Overall study findings and caveats: After two AZD1222 doses, spike-specific TCR breadth and depth rose versus day 0. Baseline testing showed seropositivity in only a handful of AZD1222 recipients. Dominant at 160-218 and 743-854, vaccine-associated CD4 TCRs also spanned spike. The sample set comprised mostly white British donors with more females, and clonal diversity was possibly underestimated.

Here immunoSEQ multiplex PCR was the method, and the copy in TCRdb shows in-frame clones only, minus some. In the table there are around 160,000 clones, approximately 88% of which are singletons. Comments on this clone: Its cognate antigen is unknown.

V lost 5 bases and J 7 bases, leaving 15 bases between the germline ends. Germline V lookup: CDR1 SGHVS, CDR2 FQNEAQ. The CDR3 runs 13 residues. Sequencing used peripheral blood, obtained on day 0 of AZD1222 vaccination. This receptor was taken from an adult in good health. This chain links TRBV7-8 with TRBJ2-7; D tentatively reads TRBD1 or TRBD2 (5 bases each). CDR3 in DNA: TGTGCCAGCAGCCGACCGGGACGACTGGAGCAGTACTTC. Protein product: CASSRPGRLEQYF.